This TCR beta chain is from a study of shared clonotypes between healthy human individuals. Study outcomes and limitations: Naive CD4 clonotype sharing across a few donors was about 5%. Depth of sequencing was expected to influence donor clonotype sharing.

As defined, naive CD8 cells were CD45RO-negative and positively selected for CCR7, with terminally differentiated effector memory CD45RA+ cells excluded. Turning to this clone: What it binds is not known.

Germline loops: CDR1 SGHVS, CDR2 FNYEAQ. V was pared by 2 bases and J by 6 bases, with 5 bases of the junction left unmatched. This CDR3 comprises 16 residues. Methods used by the authors: Junction-only immunoSEQ data arrived without quality scores, meaning filtering differed. TCRdb's copy holds only in-frame clones and misses some; the assay was immunoSEQ multiplex PCR. D and trimming were read from the DNA, whereas the V and J calls and clone size are those reported in that table. The sample includes about 2.1 million clones, about 93% of them seen just once. The specimen was naive CD8+ T cells from PBMCs. This chain connects TRBV7-6 to TRBJ2-2; 11 nucleotides line up with TRBD1. The receptor was derived from a man aged 18 to 30 in good health. Some clones in this sample may be carry-over from other donors' samples. As DNA, the CDR3 is TGTGCCAGCAGCTTACAAGGGACAGGGGGGGCCGGGGAGCTGTTTTTT. As protein: CASSLQGTGGAGELFF. The full variable domain, its missing parts supplied by reference TRBV7-6 and TRBJ2-2, is GAGVSQSPRYKVTKRGQDVALRCDPISGHVSLYWYRQALGQGPEFLTYFNYEAQQDKSGLPNDRFSAERPEGSISTLTIQRTEQRDSAMYRCASSLQGTGGAGELFFGEGSRLTVL.